Below, 2 T cell receptor beta chains from the same sample are listed, as sequenced in a study of shared clonotypes between healthy human individuals. Some clones are missing from TCRdb's copy, which holds only in-frame ones; the method was immunoSEQ multiplex PCR. The sample lists some 2,000,000 clones; 85% to 95% were seen once. The sample taken for sequencing was naive CD4+ T cells sorted from blood. Specified subset: CD45RA+ positively selected. The receptors were gathered from a man younger than 35 in good health.

The chain links TRBV29-1 to TRBJ2-3, with D possibly TRBD1 on 6 matching bases. CDR1 and CDR2 from the germline V gene are SQVTM and ANQGSEA. The CDR3 is made up of 13 amino acids. Trimming stripped 8 bases from V and 1 base from J, with 13 bases between. The DNA for the CDR3 is TGCAGCAATAAGGGGGTCGGCACAGATACGCAGTATTTT. This gives the protein CSNKGVGTDTQYF.

This clone showed up just once. V usage is TRBV5-1 and J usage is TRBJ2-7; TRBD2 matches 8 bases. The V gene's germline CDR1 is SGHRS and CDR2 YFSETQ. J gave up 1 base and V 0 bases, and 6 bases lay outside the gene matches. The CDR3 extends over 16 amino acids. DNA for the CDR3: TGCGCCAGCAGCTTGGGACTAGCGCCTTCATCCTACGAGCAGTACTTC. It specifies CASSLGLAPSSYEQYF.